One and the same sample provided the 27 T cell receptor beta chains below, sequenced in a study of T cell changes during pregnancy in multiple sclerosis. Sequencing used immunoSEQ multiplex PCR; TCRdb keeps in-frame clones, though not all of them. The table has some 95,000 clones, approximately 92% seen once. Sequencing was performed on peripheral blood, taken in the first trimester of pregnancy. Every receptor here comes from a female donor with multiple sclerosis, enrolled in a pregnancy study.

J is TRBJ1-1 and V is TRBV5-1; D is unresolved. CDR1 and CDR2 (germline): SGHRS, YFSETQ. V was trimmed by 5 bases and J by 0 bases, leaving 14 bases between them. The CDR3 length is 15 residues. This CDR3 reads CASRVRESLNTEAFF. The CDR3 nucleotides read TGCGCCAGCAGAGTCCGGGAGTCTTTGAACACTGAAGCTTTCTTT.

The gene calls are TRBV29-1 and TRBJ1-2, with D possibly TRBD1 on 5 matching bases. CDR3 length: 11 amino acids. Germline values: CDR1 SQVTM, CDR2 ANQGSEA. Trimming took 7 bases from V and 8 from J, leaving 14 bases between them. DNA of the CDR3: TGCAGCGCCCTAATGGGGCAGGGCTACACCTTC. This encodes CSALMGQGYTF.

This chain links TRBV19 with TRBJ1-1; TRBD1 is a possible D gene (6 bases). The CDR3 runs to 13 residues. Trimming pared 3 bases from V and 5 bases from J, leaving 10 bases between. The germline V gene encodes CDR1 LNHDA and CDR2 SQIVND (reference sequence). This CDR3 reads CASSIRGGTEAFF. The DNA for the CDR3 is TGTGCCAGTAGTATCAGGGGAGGGACTGAAGCTTTCTTT.

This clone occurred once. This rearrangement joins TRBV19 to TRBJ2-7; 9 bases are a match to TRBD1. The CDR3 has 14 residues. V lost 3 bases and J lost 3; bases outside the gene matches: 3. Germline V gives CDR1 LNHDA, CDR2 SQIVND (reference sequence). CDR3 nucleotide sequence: TGTGCCAGTAGTATTGGGGGACAGGGCTACGAGCAGTACTTC. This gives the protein CASSIGGQGYEQYF. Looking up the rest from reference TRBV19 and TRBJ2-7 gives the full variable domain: DGGITQSPKYLFRKEGQNVTLSCEQNLNHDAMYWYRQDPGQGLRLIYYSQIVNDFQKGDIAEGYSVSREKKESFPLTVTSAQKNPTAFYLCASSIGGQGYEQYFGPGTRLTVT.

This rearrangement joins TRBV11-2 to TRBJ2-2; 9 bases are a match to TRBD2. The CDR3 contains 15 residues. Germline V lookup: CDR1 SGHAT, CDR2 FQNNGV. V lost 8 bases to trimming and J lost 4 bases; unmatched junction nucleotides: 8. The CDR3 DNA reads TGTGCCAGCGGCGGGGGGGGTCGCTTCACCGGGGAGCTGTTTTTT. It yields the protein CASGGGGRFTGELFF.

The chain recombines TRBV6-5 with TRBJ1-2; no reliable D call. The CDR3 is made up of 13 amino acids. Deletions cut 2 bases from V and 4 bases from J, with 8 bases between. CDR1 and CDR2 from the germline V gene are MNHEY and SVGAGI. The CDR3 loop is CASSYSTVYGYTF. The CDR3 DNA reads TGTGCCAGCAGTTACAGTACAGTCTATGGCTACACCTTC.

The CDR3: CASSLIERGGGLAFF. DNA for the CDR3: TGCGCCAGCAGCTTAATAGAGAGAGGCGGGGGCTTAGCTTTCTTT. The rearrangement links TRBV5-1 to TRBJ1-1, with a tentative D call TRBD1 (6 bases). Germline CDR1 reads SGHRS; CDR2 reads YFSETQ. V shed 2 bases and J shed 10 bases, with 21 bases lying between them. CDR3 length equals 15 residues.

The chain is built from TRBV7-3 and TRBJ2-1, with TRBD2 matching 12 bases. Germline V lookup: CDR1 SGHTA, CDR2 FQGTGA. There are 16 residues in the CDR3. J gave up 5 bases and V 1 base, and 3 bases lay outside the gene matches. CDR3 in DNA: TGTGCCAGCAGCTTAAGCCTAGCGGGAGGGAACAATGAGCAGTTCTTC. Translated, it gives CASSLSLAGGNNEQFF.

The CDR3 DNA reads as TGCGCCAGCAGCTTTAGCCATACGGGGGGGCGCAGAGTAGGAGAGCAGTACTTC. Its protein product is CASSFSHTGGRRVGEQYF. This chain uses TRBV5-1 with TRBJ2-7; 8 bases line up with TRBD2. Germline CDR1 SGHRS, CDR2 YFSETQ. The junction had 20 bases not matched to a gene; V was cut back by 2 bases and J by 7 bases. The CDR3 is 18 residues long.

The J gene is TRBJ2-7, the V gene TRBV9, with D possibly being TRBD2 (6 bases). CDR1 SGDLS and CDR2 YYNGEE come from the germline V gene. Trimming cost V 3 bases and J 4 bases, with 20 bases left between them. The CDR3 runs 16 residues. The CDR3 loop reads CASSGTKGGTIYEQYF. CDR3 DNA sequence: TGTGCCAGCAGCGGAACAAAGGGCGGGACCATATACGAGCAGTACTTC.

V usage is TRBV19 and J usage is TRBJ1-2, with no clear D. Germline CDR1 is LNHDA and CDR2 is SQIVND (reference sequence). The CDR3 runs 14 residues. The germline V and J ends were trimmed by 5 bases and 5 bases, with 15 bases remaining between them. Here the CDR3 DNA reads TGTGCCAGTAGTCCCCACGAGGCCAGATATGGCTACACCTTC. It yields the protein CASSPHEARYGYTF.

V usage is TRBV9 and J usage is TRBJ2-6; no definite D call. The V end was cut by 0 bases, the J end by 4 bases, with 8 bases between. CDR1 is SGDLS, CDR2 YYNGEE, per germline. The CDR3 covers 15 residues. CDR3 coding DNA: TGTGCCAGCAGCGTAGCGGCAGGCGGGGCCAACGTCCTGACTTTC. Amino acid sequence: CASSVAAGGANVLTF.

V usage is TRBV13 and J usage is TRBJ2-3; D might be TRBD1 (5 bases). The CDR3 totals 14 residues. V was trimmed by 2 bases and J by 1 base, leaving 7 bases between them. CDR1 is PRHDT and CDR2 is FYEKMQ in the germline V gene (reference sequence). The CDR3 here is CASSLQGGTDTQYF. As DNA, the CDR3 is TGTGCCAGCAGCTTACAGGGCGGCACAGATACGCAGTATTTT.

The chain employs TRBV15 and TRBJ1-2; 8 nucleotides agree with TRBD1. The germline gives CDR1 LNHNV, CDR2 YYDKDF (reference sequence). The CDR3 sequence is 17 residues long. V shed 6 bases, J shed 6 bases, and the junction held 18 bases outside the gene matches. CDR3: CATSTSGTGSHLDGYTF. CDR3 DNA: TGTGCCACCAGTACCTCGGGGACAGGTTCTCATTTGGATGGCTACACCTTC.

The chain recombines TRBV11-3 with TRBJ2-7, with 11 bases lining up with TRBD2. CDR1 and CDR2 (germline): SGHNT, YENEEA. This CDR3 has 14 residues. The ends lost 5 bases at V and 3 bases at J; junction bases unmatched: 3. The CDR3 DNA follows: TGTGCCAGCAGCGCGGGACTAGCGGACTACGAGCAGTACTTC. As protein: CASSAGLADYEQYF. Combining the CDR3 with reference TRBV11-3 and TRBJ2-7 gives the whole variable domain EAGVVQSPRYKIIEKKQPVAFWCNPISGHNTLYWYLQNLGQGPELLIRYENEEAVDDSQLPKDRFSAERLKGVDSTLKIQPAELGDSAVYLCASSAGLADYEQYFGPGTRLTVT.

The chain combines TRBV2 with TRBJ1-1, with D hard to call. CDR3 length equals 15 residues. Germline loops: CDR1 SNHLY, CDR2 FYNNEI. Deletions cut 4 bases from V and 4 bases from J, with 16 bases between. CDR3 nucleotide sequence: TGTGCCAGCAGTGTGCTGGGGATTGGAGGCACTGAAGCTTTCTTT. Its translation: CASSVLGIGGTEAFF.

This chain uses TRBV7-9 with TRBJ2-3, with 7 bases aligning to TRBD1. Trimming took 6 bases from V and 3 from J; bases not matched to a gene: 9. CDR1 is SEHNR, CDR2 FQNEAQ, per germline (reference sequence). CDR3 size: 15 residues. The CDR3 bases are TGTGCCAGCAGTCGGCCATCAGGGGGAACAGATACGCAGTATTTT. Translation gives CASSRPSGGTDTQYF. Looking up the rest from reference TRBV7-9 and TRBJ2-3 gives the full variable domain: DTGVSQNPRHKITKRGQNVTFRCDPISEHNRLYWYRQTLGQGPEFLTYFQNEAQLEKSRLLSDRFSAERPKGSFSTLEIQRTEQGDSAMYLCASSRPSGGTDTQYFGPGTRLTVL.

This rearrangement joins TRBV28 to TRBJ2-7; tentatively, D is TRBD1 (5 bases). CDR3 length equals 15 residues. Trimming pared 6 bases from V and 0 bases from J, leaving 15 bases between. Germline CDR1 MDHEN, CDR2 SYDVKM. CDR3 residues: CASSQTGPSSYEQYF. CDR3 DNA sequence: TGTGCCAGCAGCCAAACAGGTCCCAGCTCCTACGAGCAGTACTTC.

The CDR3 DNA reads as TGCGCCAGCAGCTTGGAATACAGGGGGCGCCGGACCGGGGAGCTGTTTTTT. This encodes CASSLEYRGRRTGELFF. V usage is TRBV5-1 and J usage is TRBJ2-2, with TRBD1 matching 9 bases. Germline CDR1 reads SGHRS; CDR2 reads YFSETQ. V was pared by 0 bases and J by 5 bases, with 8 bases of the junction left unmatched. CDR3 size: 17 residues.

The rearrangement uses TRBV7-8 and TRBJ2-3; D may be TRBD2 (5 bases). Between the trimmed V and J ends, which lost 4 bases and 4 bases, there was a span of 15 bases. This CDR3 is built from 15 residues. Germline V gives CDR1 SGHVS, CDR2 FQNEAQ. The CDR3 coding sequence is TGTGCCAGCAGCTCGGGGTTCCAACTCGCAGATACGCAGTATTTT. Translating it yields CASSSGFQLADTQYF.

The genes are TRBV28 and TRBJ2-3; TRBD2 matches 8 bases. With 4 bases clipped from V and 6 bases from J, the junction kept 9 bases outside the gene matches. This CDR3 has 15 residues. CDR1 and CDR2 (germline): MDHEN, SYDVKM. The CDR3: CASSYPQTGGDTQYF. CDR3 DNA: TGTGCCAGCAGTTACCCCCAGACGGGAGGGGATACGCAGTATTTT.

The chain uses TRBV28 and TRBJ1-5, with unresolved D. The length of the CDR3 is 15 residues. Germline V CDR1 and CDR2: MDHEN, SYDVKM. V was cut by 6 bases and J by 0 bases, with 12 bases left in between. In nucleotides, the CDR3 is TGTGCCAGCAGCCCTCGCGTAAATAGCAATCAGCCCCAGCATTTT. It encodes CASSPRVNSNQPQHF.

The CDR3, as DNA: TGCGCCAGCAGCCAAGTATTGACAGGCTTATATGGCTACACCTTC. This gives the protein CASSQVLTGLYGYTF. The gene calls are TRBV4-3 and TRBJ1-2; maybe TRBD1 (6 bases). V lost 1 base to trimming and J lost 5 bases, with 14 bases between them. Germline V gene sequence: CDR1 LGHNA, CDR2 YSLEER. The CDR3 sequence is 15 residues long.

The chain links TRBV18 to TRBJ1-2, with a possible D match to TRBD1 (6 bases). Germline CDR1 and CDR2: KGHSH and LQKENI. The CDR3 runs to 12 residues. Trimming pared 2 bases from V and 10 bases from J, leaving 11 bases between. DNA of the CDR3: TGTGCCAGCTCACCAAGGGACACTGACTACACCTTC. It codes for CASSPRDTDYTF.

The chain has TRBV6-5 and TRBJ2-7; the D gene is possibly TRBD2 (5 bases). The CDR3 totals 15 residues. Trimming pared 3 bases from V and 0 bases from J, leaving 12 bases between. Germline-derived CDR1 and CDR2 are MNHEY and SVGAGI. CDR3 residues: CASSYQGLISYEQYF. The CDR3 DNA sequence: TGTGCCAGCAGTTATCAAGGACTCATCTCCTACGAGCAGTACTTC.

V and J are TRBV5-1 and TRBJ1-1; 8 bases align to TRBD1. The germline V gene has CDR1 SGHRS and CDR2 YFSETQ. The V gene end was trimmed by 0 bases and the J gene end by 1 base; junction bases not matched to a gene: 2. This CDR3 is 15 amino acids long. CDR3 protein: CASSLGTGRNTEAFF. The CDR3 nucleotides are TGCGCCAGCAGCTTGGGGACAGGGCGGAACACTGAAGCTTTCTTT.

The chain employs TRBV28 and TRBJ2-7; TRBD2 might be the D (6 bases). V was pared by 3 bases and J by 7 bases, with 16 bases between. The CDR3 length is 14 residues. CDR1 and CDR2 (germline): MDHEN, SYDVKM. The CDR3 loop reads CASSFRGIAWEQYF. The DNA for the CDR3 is TGTGCCAGCAGTTTCCGGGGGATAGCGTGGGAGCAGTACTTC.